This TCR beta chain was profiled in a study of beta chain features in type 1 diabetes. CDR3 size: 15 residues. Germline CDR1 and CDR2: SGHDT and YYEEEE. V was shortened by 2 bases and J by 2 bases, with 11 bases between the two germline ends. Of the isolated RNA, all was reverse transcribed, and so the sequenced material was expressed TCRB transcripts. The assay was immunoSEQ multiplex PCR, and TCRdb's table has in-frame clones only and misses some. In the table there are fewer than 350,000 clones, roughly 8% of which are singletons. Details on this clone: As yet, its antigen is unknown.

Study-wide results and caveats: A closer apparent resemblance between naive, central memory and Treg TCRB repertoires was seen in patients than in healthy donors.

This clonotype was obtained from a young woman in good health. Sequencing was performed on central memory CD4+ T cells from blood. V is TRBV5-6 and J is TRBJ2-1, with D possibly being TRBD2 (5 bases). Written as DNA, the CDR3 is TGTGCCAGCAGCTTACTTTCGGGGACCTACAATGAGCAGTTCTTC. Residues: CASSLLSGTYNEQFF.